This TCR beta chain was sequenced in a study of T cells in Graves' hyperthyroidism and ophthalmopathy. Many counts were recorded for this clonotype. With V trimmed by 8 bases and J by 9 bases, 14 bases remained unmatched. The CDR3 has 15 residues. Germline CDR1 and CDR2: SNHLY and FYNNEI. TCR beta CDR3 regions were amplified from RNA. TCR CDR3 underwent first-round RT-PCR with the HTBI primer set. TCRdb itself ran the multiplex PCR reads through MiXCR, one entry per CDR3 protein. The repertoire has 500,000 to 550,000 distinct CDR3 sequences, roughly 20% of them found once; the top ten carry about a quarter.

Sequencing was performed on blood. The receptor's source is a man in his late teens or twenties with Graves' hyperthyroidism. V gene TRBV2 combines with J gene TRBJ1-2; 11 nucleotides match TRBD1. Written as DNA, the CDR3 is TGTGCCAGCGAACCGGGTGGGGACAGGGGGTTGCGCTACACCTTC. Amino acid sequence: CASEPGGDRGLRYTF.